The T cell receptor (beta chain) under discussion was sequenced for a study of cytomegalovirus exposure and HLA in healthy donors. Study at large: The 110 or so validation repertoires were produced on the same platform as the roughly 660 repertoires of the first cohort. This was reported in a later analysis. Whole-study results and caveats: High specificity and sensitivity for cytomegalovirus status were reported for the classifier. There were some public TCRs occurring in many donors, but most TCR sequences were rare.

A remark on this clone: Its antigen remains unknown.

The donors were in the roughly 110-subject validation cohort, distinct from the roughly 600-subject first cohort. The method was immunoSEQ multiplex PCR; TCRdb's version includes in-frame clones alone and lacks a portion of them. The sample records a few hundred thousand clones, roughly 88% being singletons. V was pared by 0 bases and J by 1 base, with 23 bases between. CDR1 and CDR2 from the germline V gene are GTSNPN and SVGIG (reference sequence). CDR3 length: 19 amino acids. J is TRBJ2-3 and V is TRBV30; the D gene is possibly TRBD2 (6 bases). The receptor's source is a woman between 18 and 30 years old in good health and CMV-seronegative. Material for sequencing was PBMCs. The CDR3 bases are TGTGCCTGGAGTGTACCTGTGTCTCAACTAGCTTTTCGCACAGATACGCAGTATTTT. It specifies CAWSVPVSQLAFRTDTQYF.